Shown below are 24 T cell receptor beta chains from a single sample sequenced in a study of CD8 T cells in Susac syndrome. RNA, at about 0.45 to 1 ug, was reverse transcribed with random hexamers. TCRdb reprocessed the immunoSEQ multiplex PCR reads via MiXCR and lists one record per CDR3 protein. The sample lists 100,000 to 150,000 distinct CDR3 sequences, 90% to 95% occurring once. The sample taken for sequencing was CD4+ T cells from PBMCs. The source is a human donor in good health.

This rearrangement joins TRBV12-3 or TRBV12-4 to TRBJ1-1; D unclear. The V end lost 2 bases, the J end lost 1 base, and 2 bases lay between the germline ends. The CDR3 length is 12 residues. Written as DNA, the CDR3 is TGTGCCAGCAGTTTACGGAACACTGAAGCTTTCTTT. As protein: CASSLRNTEAFF.

The chain uses TRBV6-5 and TRBJ1-2; no reliable D call. V was pared by 4 bases and J by 8 bases, with 8 bases between. CDR3 length: 11 amino acids. Germline V CDR1 and CDR2: MNHEY, SVGAGI. The CDR3 DNA reads TGTGCCAGCAGTTCTAACTTAGGCTACACCTTC. It translates to CASSSNLGYTF.

The chain links TRBV19 to TRBJ1-1, with TRBD1 as a possible D gene (5 bases). Germline CDR1 reads LNHDA; CDR2 reads SQIVND (reference sequence). CDR3 size: 13 residues. The V end was cut by 6 bases, the J end by 5 bases, with 13 bases between. The CDR3 protein is CASRWGIETEAFF. As DNA, the CDR3 is TGTGCCAGTAGGTGGGGCATTGAAACTGAAGCTTTCTTT.

This chain uses TRBV6-2 or TRBV6-3 with TRBJ2-1; 7 nucleotides agree with TRBD1. This CDR3 is built from 13 residues. V lost 5 bases and J lost 6; bases outside the gene matches: 4. Per germline, CDR1 MNHEY and CDR2 SVGEGT. CDR3 residues: CASSPNRGNEQFF. In nucleotides, the CDR3 is TGTGCCAGCAGTCCAAACAGGGGCAATGAGCAGTTCTTC.

This chain links TRBV5-1 with TRBJ2-7; D is possibly TRBD1 (5 bases). CDR3 size: 14 residues. The V and J ends lost 4 bases and 0 bases respectively, with 11 bases between them. Germline assignment: CDR1 SGHRS and CDR2 YFSETQ. CDR3 residues: CASSGARGSYEQYF. The CDR3 bases are TGCGCCAGCAGCGGGGCTAGAGGCTCCTACGAGCAGTACTTC.

The chain uses TRBV23-1 and TRBJ1-1; unclear D gene. TRBV23-1 is sorted into the ORF group, with uncertain function. Between the trimmed V and J ends, which lost 8 bases and 4 bases, there was a span of 14 bases. The CDR3 is 13 amino acids. This CDR3 reads CASGTMKSTEAFF. DNA for the CDR3: TGCGCCAGCGGAACAATGAAAAGCACTGAAGCTTTCTTT.

The chain recombines TRBV9 with TRBJ2-1, with a weak D call TRBD2 (5 bases). Trimming shortened V by 4 bases and J by 1 base, and 12 bases separated the two germline ends. The CDR3 extends over 15 amino acids. The germline CDR1 and CDR2 sequences are SGDLS and YYNGEE. The CDR3 protein is CASSRSEGSYNEQFF. The CDR3 DNA reads as TGTGCCAGCAGCCGGTCCGAGGGATCCTACAATGAGCAGTTCTTC.

The rearrangement joins TRBV19 to TRBJ2-1, with 7 bases that match TRBD2. Germline CDR1 reads LNHDA; CDR2 reads SQIVND (reference sequence). The V segment lost 1 base and the J segment 6 bases; nucleotides outside the gene matches: 6. The CDR3 length is 15 residues. CDR3: CASSIVGGGVNEQFF. CDR3 DNA sequence: TGTGCCAGTAGTATAGTTGGGGGAGGGGTCAATGAGCAGTTCTTC.

The V gene is TRBV7-9, the J gene TRBJ1-2; possible D gene TRBD1, 5 bases. V was cut by 6 bases and J by 4 bases, with 15 bases left in between. The length of the CDR3 is 14 residues. Germline CDR1 is SEHNR and CDR2 is FQNEAQ (reference sequence). The CDR3 region has the DNA TGTGCCAGCAGACATAGTCGCGGGGCCTATGGCTACACCTTC. It translates to CASRHSRGAYGYTF.

The rearrangement links TRBV12-3 or TRBV12-4 to TRBJ1-2; 7 positions agree with TRBD1. The CDR3 has 15 residues. V lost 3 bases, J lost 8 bases, and 12 bases stayed unmatched. CDR3 nucleotides: TGTGCCAGCAGTTTTGAGATACTAGGGACAGACGGCTACACCTTC. It codes for CASSFEILGTDGYTF.

V usage is TRBV5-1 and J usage is TRBJ1-1; 9 bases align to TRBD1. The ends lost 3 bases at V and 6 bases at J; junction bases unmatched: 9. Germline V gene data show CDR1 as SGHRS and CDR2 as YFSETQ. The CDR3 runs 15 residues. The CDR3 here is CASSSEGQGVSEAFF. CDR3 nucleotide sequence: TGCGCCAGCAGCTCGGAGGGACAGGGAGTTTCTGAAGCTTTCTTT.

This chain connects TRBV6-2 or TRBV6-3 to TRBJ2-7, with TRBD2 matching 8 bases. V lost 6 bases to trimming and J lost 0 bases; unmatched junction nucleotides: 7. CDR3 length equals 15 residues. Germline assignment: CDR1 MNHEY and CDR2 SVGEGT. The CDR3 loop is CASRIAGPSSYEQYF. CDR3 DNA: TGTGCCAGCAGGATAGCGGGACCTAGCTCCTACGAGCAGTACTTC.

The CDR3 region is CSVEKLAGGGGEQFF. In nucleotides, the CDR3 is TGCAGCGTTGAAAAGCTAGCGGGAGGCGGGGGTGAGCAGTTCTTC. V usage is TRBV29-1 and J usage is TRBJ2-1, with 11 positions matching TRBD2. Trimming cost V 2 bases and J 9 bases; bases outside gene matches: 9. This CDR3 has 15 residues. CDR1 SQVTM and CDR2 ANQGSEA come from the germline V gene.

V usage is TRBV29-1 and J usage is TRBJ2-3, with D tentatively TRBD2 (6 bases). Germline assignment: CDR1 SQVTM and CDR2 ANQGSEA. The ends were cut back, 6 bases at V and 0 bases at J, with 10 bases in the middle. The CDR3 has 13 residues. The CDR3 DNA is TGCAGCGTGGACTATCGGAGCACAGATACGCAGTATTTT. Its translation is CSVDYRSTDTQYF.

J is TRBJ1-5 and V is TRBV6-5; 8 bases fit TRBD1. Germline loops: CDR1 MNHEY, CDR2 SVGAGI. V trimming: 4 bases; J trimming: 6 bases; junction bases outside the gene matches: 5. There are 14 residues in the CDR3. CDR3 in amino acids: CASSFGQGAQPQHF. The CDR3 nucleotides are TGTGCCAGCAGTTTCGGACAGGGAGCTCAGCCCCAGCATTTT.

This chain uses TRBV10-3 with TRBJ2-5, with D possibly matching TRBD2 (6 bases). CDR1 is ENHRY, CDR2 SYGVKD, per germline. The CDR3 is 12 amino acids. Trimming stripped 10 bases from V and 1 base from J, with 10 bases between. CDR3 nucleotide sequence: TGTGCCACCGTGGGGGGCCAAGAGACCCAGTACTTC. It codes for CATVGGQETQYF.

The rearrangement uses TRBV15 and TRBJ2-7; 11 nucleotides line up with TRBD1. Germline CDR1 LNHNV, CDR2 YYDKDF (reference sequence). The CDR3 sequence is 14 residues long. V trimming: 8 bases; J trimming: 2 bases; junction bases outside the gene matches: 5. The CDR3 DNA follows: TGTGCCACCGGCCGGGACAGGGGGACCTACGAGCAGTACTTC. Protein: CATGRDRGTYEQYF.

The chain couples TRBV5-6 to TRBJ2-1; 9 nucleotides agree with TRBD2. Per the germline V gene, CDR1 is SGHDT and CDR2 is YYEEEE. There are 16 residues in the CDR3. After removal of 0 bases from V and 10 bases from J, the junction contained 11 bases not matched to a gene. The CDR3 spells CASSLAGTSLDWEQFF. The CDR3 DNA follows: TGTGCCAGCAGCTTGGCCGGGACTAGCCTCGACTGGGAGCAGTTCTTC.

This chain links TRBV11-2 with TRBJ2-7, with D uncertain. The CDR3 sequence is 13 residues long. Germline V CDR1 and CDR2: SGHAT, FQNNGV. Trimming took 3 bases from V and 2 from J, leaving 8 bases between them. The CDR3 spells CASSFSEAYEQYF. The CDR3 DNA sequence: TGTGCCAGCAGCTTCTCAGAGGCCTACGAGCAGTACTTC.

This rearrangement joins TRBV6-5 to TRBJ1-5; TRBD1 agrees at 11 bases. CDR1 and CDR2 from the germline V gene are MNHEY and SVGAGI. Trimming took 5 bases from V and 5 from J; bases not matched to a gene: 5. This CDR3 is built from 15 residues. The DNA for the CDR3 is TGTGCCAGCAGTAAGGGACAGGGGGACCATCAGCCCCAGCATTTT. Amino acid sequence: CASSKGQGDHQPQHF.

This clonotype has just one count. The chain couples TRBV20-1 to TRBJ1-1; no clear D. The CDR3 has 13 residues. Germline V gives CDR1 DFQATT, CDR2 SNEGSKA (reference sequence). The V and J ends lost 3 bases and 0 bases respectively, with 8 bases between them. CDR3 DNA sequence: TGCAGTGCTAGTCCCCCCATGAACACTGAAGCTTTCTTT. Its protein product is CSASPPMNTEAFF.

The rearrangement links TRBV6-5 to TRBJ1-2, with TRBD1 as a possible D gene (5 bases). Germline V lookup: CDR1 MNHEY, CDR2 SVGAGI. This CDR3 is 12 amino acids long. Trimming pared 6 bases from V and 5 bases from J, leaving 10 bases between. The CDR3: CASSPDRYGYTF. In nucleotides, the CDR3 is TGTGCCAGCAGCCCTGACAGATATGGCTACACCTTC.

This chain joins TRBV7-6 and TRBJ2-1, with 11 bases matching TRBD2. The CDR3 loop spans 19 amino acids. The trim removed 7 bases at V and 6 bases at J, leaving 20 bases unmatched. The germline CDR1 and CDR2 sequences are SGHVS and FNYEAQ. DNA of the CDR3: TGTGCCAGCACCCCCAGGCTAGCGGGAGGCAGAACCCGGTCCAATGAGCAGTTCTTC. Its translation is CASTPRLAGGRTRSNEQFF.

The gene calls are TRBV6-6 and TRBJ2-3, with D possibly being TRBD2 (7 bases). From germline, CDR1 is MNHNY and CDR2 SVGAGI (reference sequence). Trimming stripped 7 bases from V and 6 bases from J, with 20 bases between. This CDR3 contains 15 residues. Written as DNA, the CDR3 is TGTGCCAGCAATGGGGGGGGACACCCCACGGATACGCAGTATTTT. Encoded protein: CASNGGGHPTDTQYF.